The sample holds many counts of the clone carrying this T cell receptor beta chain. Looked up from germline, CDR1 is SEHNR and CDR2 is FQNEAQ (reference sequence). V was pared by 7 bases and J by 3 bases, with 6 bases of the junction left unmatched. This CDR3 spans 14 amino acids. MiXCR, run by TCRdb on the RT-PCR reads, gives a single entry per CDR3 protein. The table includes more than 600,000 distinct CDR3 sequences, 13% to 15% detected once. Source material: memory CD4+ T cells from blood. This sequence joins TRBV7-9 and TRBJ2-5, with 9 nucleotides matching TRBD2. This TCR came from a female donor in good health, serving as a healthy control. CDR3 bases: TGTGCCAGCACCTGGGTAGCGGGAGAAGAGACCCAGTACTTC. Residues: CASTWVAGEETQYF.